This T cell receptor beta chain was captured in a study of blood T cells in healthy people across ages. Only a few counts were recorded for this clonotype. CDR3 length: 16 amino acids. Germline CDR1 is MNHNY and CDR2 is SVGAGI (reference sequence). V lost 0 bases, J lost 6 bases, and 17 bases lay in between. Then a second PCR, running about 6 to 12 cycles, was carried out with a sample-barcoded 5' primer and a J-beta primer mix. TCRdb re-called the 5' RACE reads through MiXCR, storing one row per CDR3 protein. This table holds 1.5 million to 2 million distinct CDR3 sequences, just under 50% found once.

V gene TRBV6-6 combines with J gene TRBJ2-5; no reliable D call. This receptor was taken from a middle-aged woman in good health. The sample comprised blood. CDR3 loop: CASSYSVAHPEQTQYF. The CDR3 coding sequence is TGTGCCAGCAGTTACTCCGTAGCCCACCCAGAGCAGACCCAGTACTTC.